This TCR beta chain was retrieved from a study of siplizumab effects on memory and regulatory T cells. Trimming left V 1 base short and J 0 bases short, with 18 bases between. Per the germline V gene, CDR1 is SGHRS and CDR2 is YFSETQ. The CDR3 covers 18 residues. In the case of this clone: What it binds is unknown.

TCRdb's table, derived via immunoSEQ multiplex PCR, lists solely in-frame clones and lacks some. This sample carries some 100,000 clones, roughly 94% of them seen once, and the ten largest clones take roughly 0.6%. Study-wide findings and caveats: Treatment with siplizumab left mappable alloreactive CD4+ clones averaging roughly 69% Treg-derived, compared with around 26% in controls.

V is TRBV5-1 and J is TRBJ2-3; D is uncertain. Sequencing was done on a sample of Tregs sorted from blood. This TCR came from a human donor in good health. Here the CDR3 reads CASSLTGLRPSSTDTQYF. DNA for the CDR3: TGCGCCAGCAGCTTGACTGGGTTGCGTCCCTCTAGCACAGATACGCAGTATTTT.